The clone carrying this T cell receptor (beta chain) has a count of ten or more. Its specificity is not known. A universal primer site and UMIs were added as TCR cDNA was made by 5'RACE template switching. One entry per CDR3 protein, called by TCRdb with MiXCR from the 5' RACE reads. This sample carries hundreds of thousands of distinct CDR3 sequences, approximately 18% of them seen once, and the ten largest clones take over 15%. These data are taken from a study of T cells after yellow fever vaccination. Germline CDR1 is SGHTA and CDR2 is FQGNSA. The length of the CDR3 is 16 residues. The trim removed 1 base at V and 0 bases at J, leaving 1 base unmatched. Study results and caveats: By day 5 rather than day 15, the secondary response had peaked, though it was weaker. Reappearing after the booster were most of the clones from primary vaccination (around 96% CD4, 75% to 90% CD8). Contaminating bulk clonotypes could be abundant in FACS-sorted repertoires.

This chain links TRBV7-2 with TRBJ2-3; 10 bases are a match to TRBD1. The clonotype was recovered from a young man who received the YFV17D yellow fever vaccine. Material: PBMCs, obtained before the yellow fever booster vaccination. Written as DNA, the CDR3 is TGTGCCAGCAGCTTAGGGGGACAGGGGAGCACAGATACGCAGTATTTT. It encodes CASSLGGQGSTDTQYF.